The 18 T cell receptor beta chains reported below all come from one sample, sequenced in a study of graft-versus-host responses after intestinal transplantation. TCRdb's table, derived via immunoSEQ multiplex PCR, lists solely in-frame clones and lacks some. The sample lists around 93,000 clones, around nine tenths seen once, with 6% in the top ten. No antigen has been assigned to these receptors. Material: unstimulated CD8+ T cells sorted from spleen or lymph node cells, obtained before intestinal transplant. The receptors stem from a human donor who received an intestinal transplant.

The rearrangement uses TRBV19 and TRBJ2-4; D possibly corresponds to TRBD1 (7 bases). Germline CDR1 is LNHDA and CDR2 is SQIVND (reference sequence). CDR3 length: 15 residues. V dropped 1 base and J dropped 2 bases, with 9 bases sitting between them. The CDR3 DNA is TGTGCCAGTAGTATAGGGAGGGGGCCCAAAAACATTCAGTACTTC. This sequence encodes CASSIGRGPKNIQYF.

This sequence joins TRBV7-6 and TRBJ2-7; TRBD1 matches at 9 bases. The CDR3 runs to 14 residues. Per the germline V gene, CDR1 is SGHVS and CDR2 is FNYEAQ. V shed 4 bases and J 5 bases; nucleotides not matched to a gene: 6. CDR3 amino acids: CASSSGTGLNEQYF. The CDR3 DNA reads as TGTGCCAGCAGCTCCGGGACAGGGCTCAACGAGCAGTACTTC.

The chain couples TRBV6-5 to TRBJ2-7; 11 bases are a match to TRBD2. The CDR3 covers 14 residues. Unmatched junction bases numbered 3, after V lost 8 bases and J lost 0 bases. The germline CDR1 and CDR2 sequences are MNHEY and SVGAGI. This CDR3 is CASGGLADSYEQYF. CDR3 sequence (DNA): TGTGCCAGCGGGGGACTAGCGGACTCCTACGAGCAGTACTTC.

The chain links TRBV29-1 to TRBJ2-1; the match to TRBD2 covers 7 bases. CDR1 is SQVTM, CDR2 ANQGSEA, per germline. V lost 3 bases, J lost 6 bases, and 20 bases stayed unmatched. The CDR3 sequence is 18 residues long. CDR3 DNA: TGCAGCGTTGAGGGCCTTGTGGGGACTATCATCAGGGCCAATGAGCAGTTCTTC. It is translated as CSVEGLVGTIIRANEQFF.

The chain recombines TRBV9 with TRBJ2-7, with TRBD1 identical over 8 bases. The CDR3 has 15 residues. Per the germline V gene, CDR1 is SGDLS and CDR2 is YYNGEE. Unmatched junction bases numbered 10, after V lost 4 bases and J lost 4 bases. CDR3 nucleotide sequence: TGTGCCAGCAGCCCCCTGCAGGGGGCGCTTTACGAGCAGTACTTC. This gives the protein CASSPLQGALYEQYF.

The chain links TRBV6-1 to TRBJ2-2; perhaps TRBD2 as D (6 bases). The CDR3 has 15 residues. Germline V CDR1 and CDR2: MNHNS, SASEGT. The germline V and J ends were trimmed by 2 bases and 4 bases, with 11 bases remaining between them. In DNA, the CDR3 is TGTGCCAGCAGTGAATGGGACTTGATCACCGGGGAGCTGTTTTTT. It yields the protein CASSEWDLITGELFF.

This chain links TRBV27 with TRBJ2-5; no definite D call. The CDR3 spans 13 residues. Germline CDR1 reads MNHEY; CDR2 reads SMNVEV (reference sequence). Trimming shortened V by 6 bases and J by 2 bases, and 10 bases separated the two germline ends. The CDR3, as DNA: TGTGCCAGCAGGGAGATAGGACAAGAGACCCAGTACTTC. This sequence encodes CASREIGQETQYF.

The J gene is TRBJ2-7, the V gene TRBV5-1; D perhaps matches TRBD2 (6 bases). The CDR3 contains 14 residues. V was pared by 4 bases and J by 5 bases, with 16 bases between. Germline loops: CDR1 SGHRS, CDR2 YFSETQ. CDR3 in DNA: TGCGCCAGCAGCGATGGTGGAGGGGACCACGAGCAGTACTTC. Amino acid sequence: CASSDGGGDHEQYF.

V is TRBV7-9 and J is TRBJ2-7; tentatively, D is TRBD2 (6 bases). This CDR3 spans 12 amino acids. The germline V and J ends were trimmed by 5 bases and 3 bases, with 8 bases remaining between them. In germline, CDR1 is SEHNR, CDR2 FQNEAQ (reference sequence). CDR3 DNA: TGTGCCAGCAGCCAGGGACTCTACGAGCAGTACTTC. Translated: CASSQGLYEQYF. The whole variable domain, remainder taken from reference TRBV7-9 and TRBJ2-7, is DTGVSQNPRHKITKRGQNVTFRCDPISEHNRLYWYRQTLGQGPEFLTYFQNEAQLEKSRLLSDRFSAERPKGSFSTLEIQRTEQGDSAMYLCASSQGLYEQYFGPGTRLTVT.

Only one count was recorded for this clone. This chain uses TRBV10-3 with TRBJ2-1; 7 positions match TRBD1. The CDR3 runs to 12 residues. V was clipped by 10 bases and J by 4 bases; unmatched bases: 4. The germline gives CDR1 ENHRY, CDR2 SYGVKD. This chain's CDR3 is CATRDRYNEQFF. The DNA for the CDR3 is TGTGCCACTCGGGACAGATACAATGAGCAGTTCTTC.

The chain couples TRBV10-3 to TRBJ2-5, with TRBD2 as a possible D gene (6 bases). Germline V gene data show CDR1 as ENHRY and CDR2 as SYGVKD. V was clipped by 0 bases and J by 1 base, with 9 bases between them. The CDR3 loop spans 15 amino acids. The CDR3 region has the DNA TGTGCCATCAGTGAGTCGGGAGGACTCCAAGAGACCCAGTACTTC. Amino acid sequence: CAISESGGLQETQYF.

The gene calls are TRBV6-4 and TRBJ2-2; D ambiguous. V lost 3 bases and J 7 bases, leaving 6 bases between the germline ends. Looked up from germline, CDR1 is MRHNA and CDR2 is SNTAGT. This CDR3 spans 12 amino acids. The CDR3 protein is CASSEGNGELFF. CDR3 sequence (DNA): TGTGCCAGCAGTGAGGGGAACGGGGAGCTGTTTTTT.

CDR3 in DNA: TGTGCCAGCAGCTTGGTGGCAGGGGGCCAACCTAACTATGGCTACACCTTC. This codes for CASSLVAGGQPNYGYTF. The V call is TRBV5-4, the J call TRBJ1-2, with 8 nucleotides matching TRBD1. J was trimmed by 0 bases and V by 0 bases; bases with no gene match: 7. This CDR3 comprises 17 residues. Germline CDR1 reads SGHNT; CDR2 reads YYREEE (reference sequence).

The J gene is TRBJ1-6, the V gene TRBV7-2; 8 nucleotides align to TRBD1. Germline-derived CDR1 and CDR2 are SGHTA and FQGNSA. This CDR3 has 16 amino acids. Germline trimming cut 6 bases from V and 3 bases from J; bases unmatched to any gene: 7. CDR3 nucleotides: TGTGCCAGCAGTGCGGGACAGGTAGTCTATAATTCACCCCTCCACTTT. The encoded protein is CASSAGQVVYNSPLHF.

The CDR3 nucleotides read TGTGCCTGGGCTACAGGGACCACTGACTACACCTTC. Its protein is CAWATGTTDYTF. V usage is TRBV30 and J usage is TRBJ1-2; D perhaps matches TRBD1 (6 bases). The CDR3 consists of 12 residues. Per germline, CDR1 GTSNPN and CDR2 SVGIG (reference sequence). V lost 5 bases to trimming and J lost 10 bases, with 17 bases between them.

The chain combines TRBV4-1 with TRBJ2-1, with D hard to call. The CDR3 runs to 14 residues. The germline V and J ends were trimmed by 0 bases and 9 bases, with 12 bases remaining between them. In germline, CDR1 is MGHRA, CDR2 YSYEKL. The chain's CDR3 is CASSQERPGIEQFF. The CDR3 nucleotides read TGCGCCAGCAGCCAAGAACGGCCAGGTATTGAGCAGTTCTTC.

The chain links TRBV15 to TRBJ2-1; D may be TRBD2 (5 bases). Germline-derived CDR1 and CDR2 are LNHNV and YYDKDF (reference sequence). The CDR3 spans 14 residues. V gave up 5 bases and J gave up 0 bases, with 8 bases separating them. In DNA form, the CDR3 reads TGTGCCACCAGCGGCCGGGGCTCCTACAATGAGCAGTTCTTC. This translates into CATSGRGSYNEQFF. Looking up the rest from reference TRBV15 and TRBJ2-1 gives the full variable domain: DAMVIQNPRYQVTQFGKPVTLSCSQTLNHNVMYWYQQKSSQAPKLLFHYYDKDFNNEADTPDNFQSRRPNTSFCFLDIRSPGLGDTAMYLCATSGRGSYNEQFFGPGTRLTVL.

The chain recombines TRBV2 with TRBJ2-1; the match to TRBD1 covers 7 bases. The CDR3 loop spans 16 amino acids. After removal of 8 bases from V and 7 bases from J, the junction contained 17 bases not matched to a gene. Germline lookup yields CDR1 SNHLY and CDR2 FYNNEI. DNA for the CDR3: TGTGCCAGCCAGAAGGGGGCCAACTCAATCCTTAATGAGCAGTTCTTC. Its protein is CASQKGANSILNEQFF.